This paragraph covers one T cell receptor (beta chain) sequence. The data originate from a study of human T cells and chemical hapten exposure. Whole blood that had not been fractionated was the source of extracted total RNA. Germline CDR1 is SEHNR and CDR2 is FQNEAQ (reference sequence). This CDR3 has 14 residues. V lost 1 base to trimming and J lost 9 bases, with 15 bases between them. Each CDR3 protein is one row after TCRdb ran MiXCR on the 5' RACE reads. In the table there are about 120,000 distinct CDR3 sequences, around a fifth of which are singletons. The V and J genes are TRBV7-9 and TRBJ2-5; possible D gene TRBD2, 5 bases. The receptor comes from a human donor in good health. The CDR3 coding sequence is TGTGCCAGCAGCTTAGAAGACCGGTTCGGGGCCCAGTACTTC. Amino acid sequence: CASSLEDRFGAQYF.